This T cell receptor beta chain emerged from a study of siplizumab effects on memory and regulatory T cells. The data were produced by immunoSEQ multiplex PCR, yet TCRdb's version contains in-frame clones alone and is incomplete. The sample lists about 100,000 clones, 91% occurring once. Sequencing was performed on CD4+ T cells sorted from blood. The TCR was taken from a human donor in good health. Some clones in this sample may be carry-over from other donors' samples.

CDR3 sequence: CATSRDLDSRNEKLFF. CDR3 coding DNA: TGTGCCACCAGCAGAGATTTGGACAGCAGAAATGAAAAACTGTTTTTT. This chain connects TRBV15 to TRBJ1-4; D may be TRBD1 (6 bases). Per the germline V gene, CDR1 is LNHNV and CDR2 is YYDKDF (reference sequence). The CDR3 is 16 residues long. V was shortened by 0 bases and J by 5 bases, with 13 bases between the two germline ends.